The 9 T cell receptor beta chains in this list originate from one sample, sequenced in a study of cytomegalovirus exposure and HLA in healthy donors. Primers included in the PCR were 60 Vbeta and 13 Jbeta primers. Clones were read by immunoSEQ multiplex PCR, and TCRdb kept only the in-frame ones, dropping some. Here the sample spans around 150,000 clones, approximately 87% being singletons. What was sequenced was PBMCs. The receptors shown here come from a woman in her twenties or thirties in good health and CMV-seronegative.

This chain uses TRBV28 with TRBJ1-4; TRBD1 aligns across 9 bases. Germline-derived CDR1 and CDR2 are MDHEN and SYDVKM. V shed 2 bases, J shed 0 bases, and the junction held 4 bases outside the gene matches. CDR3 length: 17 amino acids. The CDR3 DNA follows: TGTGCCAGCAGTTTAATGGGACAGGGCTCAACTAATGAAAAACTGTTTTTT. Translating gives CASSLMGQGSTNEKLFF.

Details on this clone: One junction end does not reproduce the germline sequence, and a read error may be involved. The chain combines TRBV7-7 with TRBJ2-5, with 8 bases that match TRBD2. Germline V gives CDR1 SSHAT, CDR2 FNYEAQ (reference sequence). There are 16 residues in the CDR3. The CDR3 loop is CASSPGTSWLQETQYF. CDR3 nucleotide sequence: TGTGCTAGCAGCCCCGGGACTAGTTGGCTACAAGAGACCCAGTACTTC.

The chain employs TRBV2 and TRBJ1-3, with D hard to call. V was trimmed by 5 bases and J by 4 bases, leaving 15 bases between them. Germline CDR1 SNHLY, CDR2 FYNNEI. This CDR3 comprises 15 residues. CDR3 nucleotide sequence: TGTGCCAGCAGTCTTCGGGGAGGGAGCGGAAACACCATATATTTT. Amino acid sequence: CASSLRGGSGNTIYF.

This clone came up once. The gene calls are TRBV11-1 and TRBJ2-5; 8 bases map to TRBD2. Germline V gives CDR1 SGHAT, CDR2 FQDESV (reference sequence). Germline trimming cut 5 bases from V and 4 bases from J; bases unmatched to any gene: 12. The CDR3 extends over 16 amino acids. The chain's CDR3 is CASSPLGGGLGETQYF. In nucleotides, the CDR3 is TGTGCCAGCAGCCCCCTCGGCGGGGGGTTGGGAGAGACCCAGTACTTC. The full variable domain, rest sourced from reference TRBV11-1 and TRBJ2-5, is EAEVAQSPRYKITEKSQAVAFWCDPISGHATLYWYRQILGQGPELLVQFQDESVVDDSQLPKDRFSAERLKGVDSTLKIQPAELGDSAMYLCASSPLGGGLGETQYFGPGTRLLVL.

V and J are TRBV7-9 and TRBJ2-7; 8 nucleotides align to TRBD2. The CDR3 runs 14 residues. The V and J ends lost 4 bases and 1 base, in that order; junction bases with no gene match: 3. CDR1 and CDR2 (germline): SEHNR, FQNEAQ (reference sequence). In nucleotides, the CDR3 is TGTGCCAGCAGCTCGGGACTAGAATCCTACGAGCAGTACTTC. It codes for CASSSGLESYEQYF.

The genes are TRBV20-1 and TRBJ1-2, with D hard to call. CDR3 length: 11 residues. The germline V and J ends were trimmed by 8 bases and 0 bases, with 7 bases remaining between them. Germline CDR1 and CDR2: DFQATT and SNEGSKA (reference sequence). This chain's CDR3 is CSTLANYGYTF. The CDR3 DNA is TGCAGTACACTAGCTAACTATGGCTACACCTTC.

This sequence joins TRBV30 and TRBJ2-1; 11 nucleotides match TRBD2. J was trimmed by 3 bases and V by 2 bases; bases with no gene match: 12. The germline V gene encodes CDR1 GTSNPN and CDR2 SVGIG (reference sequence). The CDR3 is 18 residues long. CDR3 coding DNA: TGTGCCTGGAGTACGCCCAGGGGACTAGCGGTTAACTACAATGAGCAGTTCTTC. It specifies CAWSTPRGLAVNYNEQFF.

The V gene is TRBV5-1, the J gene TRBJ2-4; D is perhaps TRBD2 (5 bases). The CDR3 has 15 amino acids. CDR1 SGHRS and CDR2 YFSETQ come from the germline V gene. V lost 0 bases to trimming and J lost 8 bases, with 15 bases between them. CDR3 region: CASSLAGFGVDIQYF. CDR3 in DNA: TGCGCCAGCAGCTTGGCCGGATTCGGGGTTGACATTCAGTACTTC.

This clone occurred a few times. V usage is TRBV7-8 and J usage is TRBJ2-7; possible D gene TRBD2, 6 bases. Trimming took off 3 bases at V and 2 bases at J, with 14 bases between the two ends. The CDR3 is made up of 15 amino acids. Germline V gives CDR1 SGHVS, CDR2 FQNEAQ. CDR3 loop: CASSLGPRETYEQYF. In DNA form, the CDR3 reads TGTGCCAGCAGCTTGGGGCCACGGGAGACCTACGAGCAGTACTTC.